A single sample is the source of the 7 T cell receptor beta chains below, sequenced in a study of post-analysis software for immune sequencing data (dated by TCRdb to the mid-2010s). Study-wide findings and limitations: Significantly higher frequencies in patients than in controls were found for several TRBV segments, including TRBV5-6, TRBV5-1 and TRBV20-1.

The library relied on PCR. Sequencing was carried out with an Illumina HiSeq 2500. To reduce PCR and sequencing biases, unique molecular identifiers were built into the TCR beta cDNA libraries. Clones were called with MiXCR by TCRdb after fastp trimmed the public reads at Q25, and only in-frame beta chains were retained. CDR3 protein duplicates are merged, each entry listing the most common genes and DNA. The table for this sample lists hundreds of thousands of distinct CDR3 sequences; 25% to 30% of them were counted only once. The ten biggest clones cover 0.56% of the sample. These TCRs' antigens remain unknown. Source material: blood. These receptors were obtained from a girl between 5 and 17 years old with multiple sclerosis.

This clonotype has ten or more counts. This rearrangement joins TRBV6-5 to TRBJ2-1; 14 bases line up with TRBD2. The CDR3 extends over 17 amino acids. Germline loops: CDR1 MNHEY, CDR2 SVGAGI. V lost 4 bases, J lost 6 bases, and 8 bases stayed unmatched. For the CDR3, the DNA is TGTGCCAGCAGTTTGCGGACTAGCGGGAGGTTATTCAATGAGCAGTTCTTC. Its translation is CASSLRTSGRLFNEQFF.

The chain carries TRBV12-3 or TRBV12-4 and TRBJ2-5; possibly TRBD1 for D (6 bases). Deletions cut 6 bases from V and 3 bases from J, with 11 bases between. The CDR3 length is 13 residues. CDR3 DNA: TGTGCCAGCAGACCTGGGACAAAAGAGACCCAGTACTTC. It translates to CASRPGTKETQYF.

This rearrangement joins TRBV18 to TRBJ2-1, with D possibly matching TRBD1 (7 bases). Trimming stripped 3 bases from V and 5 bases from J, with 14 bases between. Germline lookup yields CDR1 KGHSH and CDR2 LQKENI. The CDR3 covers 15 residues. CDR3 nucleotide sequence: TGTGCCAGCTCACCGACGCAGGGGGGAAACAATGAGCAGTTCTTC. As protein: CASSPTQGGNNEQFF.

The genes are TRBV7-9 and TRBJ2-7, with D unclear. The V end lost 2 bases, the J end lost 0 bases, and 5 bases lay between the germline ends. The germline V gene encodes CDR1 SEHNR and CDR2 FQNEAQ (reference sequence). This CDR3 is 13 amino acids long. The CDR3 DNA is TGTGCCAGCAGCTTATTAAACTCCTACGAGCAGTACTTC. Residues: CASSLLNSYEQYF.

About this clonotype itself: The germline gene is not matched at one end of the junction; a read error may be the cause. This rearrangement joins TRBV12-3 or TRBV12-4 to TRBJ2-3, with D possibly TRBD2 on 6 matching bases. The CDR3 has 15 residues. The CDR3 region is CASRNSGMGTDTEYF. DNA of the CDR3: TGTGCCAGCAGGAATAGCGGAATGGGTACAGATACGGAGTATTTT.

The chain links TRBV7-2 to TRBJ2-2; D might be TRBD2 (7 bases). The CDR3 covers 15 residues. V lost 7 bases to trimming and J lost 5 bases, with 17 bases between them. Germline V CDR1 and CDR2: SGHTA, FQGNSA. CDR3 sequence: CASTQWGGATGELFF. The CDR3 DNA sequence: TGTGCCAGCACCCAATGGGGGGGGGCTACCGGGGAGCTGTTTTTT.

This clonotype was counted between two and nine times. The gene calls are TRBV12-3 or TRBV12-4 and TRBJ2-5; 8 bases agree with TRBD2. Trimming took 6 bases from V and 5 from J; bases not matched to a gene: 17. The CDR3 has 17 residues. CDR3 nucleotide sequence: TGTGCCAGCAGGCAAACGGGATTCAGCGGGAGTGGTGAGACCCAGTACTTC. Translation: CASRQTGFSGSGETQYF.